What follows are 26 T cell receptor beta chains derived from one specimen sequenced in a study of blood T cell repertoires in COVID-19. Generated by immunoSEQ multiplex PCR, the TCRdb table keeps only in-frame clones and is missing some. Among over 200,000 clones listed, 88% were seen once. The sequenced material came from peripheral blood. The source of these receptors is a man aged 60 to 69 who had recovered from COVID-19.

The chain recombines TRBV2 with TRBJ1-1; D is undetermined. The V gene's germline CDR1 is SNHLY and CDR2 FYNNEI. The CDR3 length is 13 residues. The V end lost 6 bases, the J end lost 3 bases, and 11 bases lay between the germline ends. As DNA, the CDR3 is TGTGCCAGCAGCGGAGTGAAGGACACTGAAGCTTTCTTT. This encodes CASSGVKDTEAFF.

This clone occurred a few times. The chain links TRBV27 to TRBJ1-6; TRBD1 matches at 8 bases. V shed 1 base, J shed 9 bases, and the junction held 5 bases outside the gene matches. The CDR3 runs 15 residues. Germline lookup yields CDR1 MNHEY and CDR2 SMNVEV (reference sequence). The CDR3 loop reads CASSLFRTGSSPLHF. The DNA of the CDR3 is TGTGCCAGCAGTTTATTCCGGACAGGGTCTTCACCCCTCCACTTT.

The CDR3 nucleotides are TGCGCCAGCAGCTTGAGGGCAGGGAACAACCAAGAGACCCAGTACTTC. Its protein product is CASSLRAGNNQETQYF. This rearrangement joins TRBV5-1 to TRBJ2-5; a weak D match, TRBD1 (5 bases). The CDR3 sequence is 16 residues long. V lost 1 base and J 0 bases, leaving 13 bases between the germline ends. Germline V gene data show CDR1 as SGHRS and CDR2 as YFSETQ.

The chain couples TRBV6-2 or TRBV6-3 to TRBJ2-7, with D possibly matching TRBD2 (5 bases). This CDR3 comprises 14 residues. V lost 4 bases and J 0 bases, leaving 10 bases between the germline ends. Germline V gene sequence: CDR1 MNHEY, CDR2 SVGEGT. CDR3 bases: TGTGCCAGCAGTTTGGACGGGAACTCCTACGAGCAGTACTTC. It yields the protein CASSLDGNSYEQYF.

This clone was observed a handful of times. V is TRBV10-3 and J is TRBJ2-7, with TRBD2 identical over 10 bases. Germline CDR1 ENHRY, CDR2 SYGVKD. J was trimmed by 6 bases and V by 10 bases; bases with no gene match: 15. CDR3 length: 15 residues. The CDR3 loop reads CATCRGLAGAPEQYF. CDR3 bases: TGTGCCACCTGTCGCGGCCTAGCGGGGGCGCCCGAGCAGTACTTC.

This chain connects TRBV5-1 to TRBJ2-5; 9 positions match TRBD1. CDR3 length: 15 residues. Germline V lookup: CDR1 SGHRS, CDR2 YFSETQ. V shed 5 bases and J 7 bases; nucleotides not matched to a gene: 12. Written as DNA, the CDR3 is TGCGCCAGCAGTCGAATTCCGGGACAGGGAGGGACCCAGTACTTC. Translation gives CASSRIPGQGGTQYF.

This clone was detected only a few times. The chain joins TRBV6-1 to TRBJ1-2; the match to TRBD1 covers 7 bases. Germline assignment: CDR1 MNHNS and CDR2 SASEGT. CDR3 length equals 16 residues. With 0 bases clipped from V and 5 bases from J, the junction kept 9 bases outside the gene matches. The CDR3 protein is CASSEAQDRLGYGYTF. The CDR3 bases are TGTGCCAGCAGTGAAGCGCAGGACAGGCTTGGGTATGGCTACACCTTC.

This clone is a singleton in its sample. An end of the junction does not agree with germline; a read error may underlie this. The chain's CDR3 is CASSITSDSYNEQFF. The CDR3 DNA reads TGTGCCAGCAGCATAACTAGCGACTCCTACAATGAGCAGTTCTTC. The chain has TRBV7-3 and TRBJ2-1; 7 bases fit TRBD2. Germline V lookup: CDR1 SGHTA, CDR2 FQGTGA. This CDR3 has 15 residues.

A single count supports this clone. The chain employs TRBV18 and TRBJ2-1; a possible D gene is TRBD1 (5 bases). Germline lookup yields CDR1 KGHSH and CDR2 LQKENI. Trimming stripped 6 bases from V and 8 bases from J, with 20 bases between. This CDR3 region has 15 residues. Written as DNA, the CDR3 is TGTGCCAGCTCTCGAAGGCAGGGTGCCCGCGATGAGCAGTTCTTC. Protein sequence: CASSRRQGARDEQFF.

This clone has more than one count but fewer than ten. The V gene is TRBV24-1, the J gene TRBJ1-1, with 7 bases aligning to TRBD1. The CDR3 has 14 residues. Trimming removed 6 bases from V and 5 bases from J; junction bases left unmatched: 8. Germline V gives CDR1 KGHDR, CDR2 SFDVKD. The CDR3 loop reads CATSREGAGTEAFF. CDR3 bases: TGTGCCACCAGTAGAGAGGGGGCAGGGACTGAAGCTTTCTTT.

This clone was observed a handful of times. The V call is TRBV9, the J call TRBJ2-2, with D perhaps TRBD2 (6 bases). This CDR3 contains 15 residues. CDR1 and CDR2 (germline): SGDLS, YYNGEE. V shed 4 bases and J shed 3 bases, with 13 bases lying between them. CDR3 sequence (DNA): TGTGCCAGCAGCCCTCACGGGGGAGACACCGGGGAGCTGTTTTTT. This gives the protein CASSPHGGDTGELFF.

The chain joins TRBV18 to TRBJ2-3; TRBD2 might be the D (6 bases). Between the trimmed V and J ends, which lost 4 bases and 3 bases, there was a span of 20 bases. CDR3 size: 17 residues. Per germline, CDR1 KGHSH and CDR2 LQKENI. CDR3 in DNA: TGTGCCAGCTCACTCTCCCGACTAGTAGGGCGGACAGATACGCAGTATTTT. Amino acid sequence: CASSLSRLVGRTDTQYF.

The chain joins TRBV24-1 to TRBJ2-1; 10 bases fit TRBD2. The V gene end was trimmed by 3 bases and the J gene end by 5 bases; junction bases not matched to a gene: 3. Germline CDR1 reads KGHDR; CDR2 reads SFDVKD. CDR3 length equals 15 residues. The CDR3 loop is CATSDASGGNNEQFF. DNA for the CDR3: TGTGCCACCAGTGATGCTAGCGGGGGAAACAATGAGCAGTTCTTC.

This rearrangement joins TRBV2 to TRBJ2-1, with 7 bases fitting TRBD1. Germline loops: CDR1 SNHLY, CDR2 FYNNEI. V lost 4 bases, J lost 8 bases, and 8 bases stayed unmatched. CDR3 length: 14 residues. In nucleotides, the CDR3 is TGTGCCAGCAGTGGACAGGGCTTAGGGGATGAGCAGTTCTTC. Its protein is CASSGQGLGDEQFF.

CDR3 in DNA: TGTGCTAGTGGCTCTCAACAGGGGGCTGGAAACACCATATATTTT. Translating gives CASGSQQGAGNTIYF. The chain recombines TRBV12-5 with TRBJ1-3; 8 nucleotides line up with TRBD1. V was pared by 6 bases and J by 2 bases, with 6 bases of the junction left unmatched. The germline V gene has CDR1 LGHNT and CDR2 FRNRAP. The CDR3 is 15 residues long. The full variable domain, its missing parts supplied by reference TRBV12-5 and TRBJ1-3, is DARVTQTPRHKVTEMGQEVTMRCQPILGHNTVFWYRQTMMQGLELLAYFRNRAPLDDSGMPKDRFSAEMPDATLATLKIQPSEPRDSAVYFCASGSQQGAGNTIYFGEGSWLTVV.

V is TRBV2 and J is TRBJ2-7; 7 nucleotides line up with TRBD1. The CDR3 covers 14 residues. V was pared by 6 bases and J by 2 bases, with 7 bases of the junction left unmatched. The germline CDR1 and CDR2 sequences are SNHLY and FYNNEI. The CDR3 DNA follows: TGTGCCAGCAGCGAACAGGGGCCAACCTACGAGCAGTACTTC. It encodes CASSEQGPTYEQYF.

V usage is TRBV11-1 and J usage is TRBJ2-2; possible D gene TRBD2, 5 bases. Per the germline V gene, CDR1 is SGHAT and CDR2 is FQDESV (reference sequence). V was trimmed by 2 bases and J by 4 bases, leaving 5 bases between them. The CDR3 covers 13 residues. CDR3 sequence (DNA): TGTGCCAGCAGCTTACGGGGCACCGGGGAGCTGTTTTTT. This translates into CASSLRGTGELFF.

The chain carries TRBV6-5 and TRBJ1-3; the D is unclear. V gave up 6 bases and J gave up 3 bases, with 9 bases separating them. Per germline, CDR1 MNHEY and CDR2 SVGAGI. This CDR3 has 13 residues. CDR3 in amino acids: CASRAEVGNTIYF. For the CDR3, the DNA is TGTGCCAGCAGGGCGGAGGTTGGAAACACCATATATTTT.

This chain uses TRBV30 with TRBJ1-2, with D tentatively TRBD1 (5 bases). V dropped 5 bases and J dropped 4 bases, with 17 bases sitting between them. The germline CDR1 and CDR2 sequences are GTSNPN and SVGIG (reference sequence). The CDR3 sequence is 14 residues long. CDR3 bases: TGTGCCTGGTCCACATTCCGGGGGGGCTATGGCTACACCTTC. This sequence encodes CAWSTFRGGYGYTF.

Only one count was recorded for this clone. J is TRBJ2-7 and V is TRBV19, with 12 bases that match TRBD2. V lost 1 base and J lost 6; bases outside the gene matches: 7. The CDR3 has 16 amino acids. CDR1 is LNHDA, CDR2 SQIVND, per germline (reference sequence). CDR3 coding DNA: TGTGCCAGTAGTATAGTGGCTAGCGGGGGGGCCGGCGAGCAGTACTTC. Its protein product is CASSIVASGGAGEQYF.

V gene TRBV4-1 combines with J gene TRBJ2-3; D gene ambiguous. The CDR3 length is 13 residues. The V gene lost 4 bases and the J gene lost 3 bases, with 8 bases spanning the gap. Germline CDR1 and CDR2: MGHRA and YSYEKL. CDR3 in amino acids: CASSLQYTDTQYF. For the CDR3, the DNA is TGCGCCAGCAGCCTACAGTATACAGATACGCAGTATTTT.

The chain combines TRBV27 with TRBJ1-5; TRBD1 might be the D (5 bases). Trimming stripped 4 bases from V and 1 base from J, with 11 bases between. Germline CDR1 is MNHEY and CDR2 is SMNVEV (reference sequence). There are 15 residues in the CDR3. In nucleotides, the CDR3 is TGTGCCAGCAGTTCAAGGCGACAGAGCAATCAGCCCCAGCATTTT. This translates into CASSSRRQSNQPQHF.

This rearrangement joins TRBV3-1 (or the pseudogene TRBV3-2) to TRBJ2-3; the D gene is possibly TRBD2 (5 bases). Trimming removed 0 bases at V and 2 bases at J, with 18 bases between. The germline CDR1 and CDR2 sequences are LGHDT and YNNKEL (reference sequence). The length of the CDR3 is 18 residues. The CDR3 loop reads CASSQETPRLSHTDTQYF. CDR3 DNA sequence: TGTGCCAGCAGCCAAGAAACGCCGAGACTATCCCACACAGATACGCAGTATTTT.

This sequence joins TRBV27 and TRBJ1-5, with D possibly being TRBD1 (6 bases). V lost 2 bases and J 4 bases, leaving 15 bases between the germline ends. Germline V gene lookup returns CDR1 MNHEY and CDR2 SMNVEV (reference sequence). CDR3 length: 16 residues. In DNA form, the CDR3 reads TGTGCCAGCAGTTTAGGGGTGGGGGCACCTAATCAGCCCCAGCATTTT. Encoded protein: CASSLGVGAPNQPQHF.

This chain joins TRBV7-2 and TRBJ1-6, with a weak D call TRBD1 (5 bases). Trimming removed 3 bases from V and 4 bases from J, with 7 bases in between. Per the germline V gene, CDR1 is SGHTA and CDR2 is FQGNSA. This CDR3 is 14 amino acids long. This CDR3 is CASSFDSYNSPLHF. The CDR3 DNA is TGTGCCAGCAGCTTCGACAGTTATAATTCACCCCTCCACTTT.

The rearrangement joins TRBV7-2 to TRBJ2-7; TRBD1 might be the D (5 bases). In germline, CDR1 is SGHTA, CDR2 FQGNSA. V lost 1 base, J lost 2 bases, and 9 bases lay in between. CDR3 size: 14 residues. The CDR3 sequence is CASSLVDSTYEQYF. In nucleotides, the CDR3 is TGTGCCAGCAGCTTAGTCGACAGCACCTACGAGCAGTACTTC.